Shown below are 3 T cell receptor beta chains from a single sample sequenced in a study of beta chain features in type 1 diabetes. Reverse transcribing all isolated RNA meant expressed TCRB transcripts were sequenced. The protocol was immunoSEQ multiplex PCR, while the TCRdb copy is restricted to in-frame clones and leaves out a portion. This sample carries 150,000 or so clones, around 10% of them seen once, and the ten largest clones take roughly 2%. The sequenced sample was central memory CD4+ T cells from blood. These receptors were obtained from a man between 18 and 35 years old in good health.

This chain links TRBV30 with TRBJ1-1; possibly TRBD1 for D (5 bases). Germline lookup yields CDR1 GTSNPN and CDR2 SVGIG (reference sequence). This CDR3 has 14 amino acids. The V end was cut by 3 bases, the J end by 1 base, with 12 bases between. The CDR3 DNA reads as TGTGCCTGGAGCCCTCGACAGAGGAACACTGAAGCTTTCTTT. Its protein product is CAWSPRQRNTEAFF.

The CDR3 loop reads CASSQRVGGAYNEQFF. The CDR3 bases are TGTGCCAGCAGCCAGAGGGTAGGGGGCGCGTACAATGAGCAGTTCTTC. This chain connects TRBV14 to TRBJ2-1, with 7 bases fitting TRBD1. The CDR3 extends over 16 amino acids. Losses at the gene ends were 3 bases for V and 4 bases for J; bases not matched to a gene: 9. CDR1 SGHDN and CDR2 FVKESK come from the germline V gene.

This clone is a singleton in its sample. This chain connects TRBV6-5 to TRBJ2-3; D uncertain. The germline V gene encodes CDR1 MNHEY and CDR2 SVGAGI. V was clipped by 7 bases and J by 7 bases, with 9 bases between them. This CDR3 spans 11 amino acids. As DNA, the CDR3 is TGTGCCAGCAAGTTCGCAAATACGCAGTATTTT. It is translated as CASKFANTQYF.